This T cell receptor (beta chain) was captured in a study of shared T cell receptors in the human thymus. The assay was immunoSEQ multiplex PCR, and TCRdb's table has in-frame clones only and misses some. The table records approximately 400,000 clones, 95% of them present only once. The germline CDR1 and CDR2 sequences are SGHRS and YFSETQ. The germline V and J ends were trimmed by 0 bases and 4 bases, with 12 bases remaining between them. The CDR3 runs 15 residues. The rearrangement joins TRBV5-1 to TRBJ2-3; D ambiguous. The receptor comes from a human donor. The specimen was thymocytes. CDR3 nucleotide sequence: TGCGCCAGCAGCTTGGATCTGGGTGGGGCAGATACGCAGTATTTT. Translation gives CASSLDLGGADTQYF.